The entry that follows covers one T cell receptor beta chain sequence. Its antigen is still unknown. V was trimmed by 1 base and J by 7 bases, leaving 7 bases between them. This CDR3 region has 12 residues. The data stem from a study of T cells after yellow fever vaccination. Across the whole study: SMART-Seq v4 Ultra Low Input prepared libraries from low-cell fractions. Study-level results: Detected again after the booster were most primary-vaccination clones, at roughly 95% CD4 and 88% CD8. A minor fraction of clonotypes spanned both CD4 and CD8 compartments.

Template switching by 5'RACE produced TCR cDNA, adding a universal primer site and UMIs. One entry per CDR3 protein results from TCRdb running MiXCR on the 5' RACE reads. This table holds roughly 160,000 distinct CDR3 sequences, 9.3% found once. This sequence was found in a man aged 18 to 35 who received the YFV17D yellow fever vaccine. The rearrangement links TRBV12-3 or TRBV12-4 to TRBJ1-2; D unclear. Material: CD8+ T cells sorted from PBMCs, obtained 45 days after the yellow fever booster vaccination. CDR3 sequence (DNA): TGTGCCAGCAGTTTAGGGGGAAGTGGCTACACCTTC. Translating gives CASSLGGSGYTF.